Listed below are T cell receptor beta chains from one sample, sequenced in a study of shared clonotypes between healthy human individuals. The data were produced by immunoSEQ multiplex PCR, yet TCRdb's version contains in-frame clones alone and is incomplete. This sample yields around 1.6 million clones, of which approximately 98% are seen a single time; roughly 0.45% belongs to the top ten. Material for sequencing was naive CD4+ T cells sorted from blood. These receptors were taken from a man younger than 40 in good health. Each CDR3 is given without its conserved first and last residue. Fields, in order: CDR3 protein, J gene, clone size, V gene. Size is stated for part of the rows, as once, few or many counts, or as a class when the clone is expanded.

ASSLGRTSGRRTGELF | TRBJ2-2 | - | TRBV11-2
ASNSGRGVVETQY | TRBJ2-5 | - | TRBV6-1
ASSQGERAQETQY | TRBJ2-5 | - | TRBV11-2
ASSSRNSGANVLT | TRBJ2-6 | - | TRBV27
ASSPGTGGAYEQY | TRBJ2-7 | - | TRBV7-6
ASSSDRGLGTQY | TRBJ2-5 | - | TRBV28
ASSEQGGEKLF | TRBJ1-4 | - | TRBV2
ASSSQAGALTDTQY | TRBJ2-3 | - | TRBV18
ASSWTGNGRDEQY | TRBJ2-7 | - | TRBV27
ASSWDREDTEAF | TRBJ1-1 | - | TRBV5-1
ASSQAGSADTQY | TRBJ2-3 | - | TRBV19
ASSTTGSIPHNEQF | TRBJ2-1 | once | TRBV9
ASSTQPGLAGSYEQY | TRBJ2-7 | - | TRBV14
ASSISQGARLGGYT | TRBJ1-2 | - | TRBV19
ASSLRTSGPYEQY | TRBJ2-7 | - | TRBV5-4
ASSLGSASGSAGEQF | TRBJ2-1 | - | TRBV7-8
ASSLGDGGGIQH | TRBJ1-5 | once | TRBV5-1
ASSLVQGGEQF | TRBJ2-1 | - | TRBV5-1
ASSLDRLHNEQF | TRBJ2-1 | - | TRBV11-2
ATSRDQQGTNEQF | TRBJ2-1 | - | TRBV15
ASSESRGLDKNIQY | TRBJ2-4 | - | TRBV10-1
ASSTTTGGKADTIY | TRBJ1-3 | - | TRBV11-3
ASSSPRSPSYNEQF | TRBJ2-1 | - | TRBV11-2
ASSFQDRANQPQH | TRBJ1-5 | - | TRBV28
ASSFSRGARGTGRIGEQY | TRBJ2-7 | - | TRBV5-4
ASSLNPRSDYEQY | TRBJ2-7 | - | TRBV5-1
ASSDGLAGPADTQY | TRBJ2-3 | - | TRBV2
AIRDPADTQY | TRBJ2-3 | - | TRBV10-3
ASSPTTQPRSYNEQF | TRBJ2-1 | - | TRBV19
ASSLSTAVLRDQY | TRBJ2-7 | - | TRBV27
ASSFNRGSTEAF | TRBJ1-1 | - | TRBV5-1
AWSVFLARQETQY | TRBJ2-5 | - | TRBV30
ASRSLAGGGETQY | TRBJ2-5 | - | TRBV19
ASSVDGGGKTQY | TRBJ2-5 | - | TRBV9
ASHPRRDTSSYEQY | TRBJ2-7 | - | TRBV6-4
ASSFRLAGGPTASYNEQF | TRBJ2-1 | once | TRBV9
ACQFYRDQPQH | TRBJ1-5 | - | TRBV2
ASSAARTGELF | TRBJ2-2 | - | TRBV2
ASSSGTRTYNEQF | TRBJ2-1 | once | TRBV5-1
ASSSGTTGGTGELF | TRBJ2-2 | - | TRBV7-7
ASSLRQGAGYT | TRBJ1-2 | - | TRBV5-4
ASSVERISYNEQF | TRBJ2-1 | - | TRBV9
ASREPWASRNYNEQF | TRBJ2-1 | - | TRBV28
ASSYKLNTGELF | TRBJ2-2 | - | TRBV6-5
ASSSQQGRSAEQF | TRBJ2-1 | - | TRBV2
ASSVGFYTEAF | TRBJ1-1 | - | TRBV5-6
ASSSGTNTEAF | TRBJ1-1 | - | TRBV7-6
ASRKGEEDNEQF | TRBJ2-1 | - | TRBV5-1
ASSIKGLAGVVQY | TRBJ2-7 | once | TRBV21-1
ASSPPWTDGYT | TRBJ1-2 | - | TRBV18